This TCR beta chain is drawn from a study of T cells in Graves' hyperthyroidism and ophthalmopathy. Notes on the study in general: In the blood, most expanded thyroid clonotypes above 0.001 appeared as well.

RNA transcripts yielded amplified TCR beta CDR3 regions. An initial round of RT-PCR targeting the TCR CDR3 relied on the HTBI primer set. TCRdb re-analysed the multiplex PCR reads in MiXCR, keeping a single row per CDR3 protein. Of about 290,000 distinct CDR3 sequences in the sample, about an eighth were seen once. The trim removed 1 base at V and 5 bases at J, leaving 2 bases unmatched. CDR1 is MNHEY and CDR2 is SVGEGT in the germline V gene. This CDR3 comprises 13 residues. This clonotype was found many times. Its antigen is not known. This TCR was recovered from a woman in her 30s with Graves' hyperthyroidism that later progressed to Graves' ophthalmopathy. This chain links TRBV6-2 or TRBV6-3 with TRBJ2-7; 7 nucleotides match TRBD2. Material for sequencing was blood. The CDR3 DNA follows: TGTGCCAGCAGTTACTGGCGGGGGAACGAGCAGTACTTC. Translating gives CASSYWRGNEQYF.